This TCR beta chain was found in a study of cytomegalovirus exposure and HLA in healthy donors. A multiplex PCR was run with 60 Vbeta primers and 13 Jbeta primers. The table came from immunoSEQ multiplex PCR; TCRdb's copy has only in-frame clones and leaves some out. The sample lists tens of thousands of clones, roughly 80% seen once, with about 1.2% in the top ten. Germline V gene sequence: CDR1 SGHRS, CDR2 YFSETQ. CDR3 length: 15 amino acids. With 4 bases clipped from V and 3 bases from J, the junction kept 7 bases outside the gene matches. Sequencing used PBMCs. This sequence joins TRBV5-1 and TRBJ2-1, with 7 bases aligning to TRBD2. This TCR was sampled from a girl between 2 and 10 years old in good health and CMV-seropositive. The CDR3 nucleotides read TGCGCCAGCAGCAGAAGTTCTAGCGGCTACAATGAGCAGTTCTTC. Translation: CASSRSSSGYNEQFF.